Here is one T cell receptor beta chain with its context. After removal of 6 bases from V and 2 bases from J, the junction contained 5 bases not matched to a gene. The CDR3 sequence is 15 residues long. CDR1 MNHEY and CDR2 SVGAGI come from the germline V gene. The record originates from a study of blood T cell repertoires in COVID-19. Study in general: The United States, Italy and Spain were the sources of the acute and convalescent COVID-19 samples. Sources were T cells, B-cell-depleted T cells, or PBMCs; the material itself was cDNA or gDNA.

Under the authors' procedure: Estimation of nucleated cell counts relied on the amplification of reference gene primers. The assay was immunoSEQ multiplex PCR, and TCRdb's table has in-frame clones only and misses some. V and J calls plus clone size are reproduced from that table; the DNA served to infer D and trimming. Of approximately 74,000 clones listed, approximately 79% are singletons. The source is a human donor in a cohort sampled during active COVID-19. Source material: peripheral blood. V and J are TRBV6-5 and TRBJ2-2; TRBD2 matches at 8 bases. The CDR3 sequence: CASRPTSANTGELFF. CDR3 bases: TGTGCCAGCAGGCCGACTAGCGCAAACACCGGGGAGCTGTTTTTT.